This T cell receptor beta chain is from a study of cytomegalovirus exposure and HLA in healthy donors. Study findings and constraints: The number of N-insertions in an Asian-associated ancestry cluster was reportedly below the roughly 660-donor mean in a later analysis. Presence/absence analyses took donor sequencing depth as roughly uniform.

The PCR was carried out with 60 Vbeta primers and 13 Jbeta primers. Profiling relied on immunoSEQ multiplex PCR, and the TCRdb table lists in-frame clones only, not all of them. The sample contains over 120,000 clones, roughly 79% of which appear only once. As regards this clone: Its antigen is unidentified.

The sequencing sample was made of PBMCs. This receptor was obtained from a man younger than 45 in good health and CMV-seropositive.

CDR3 residues: CASSSNLGRGYEQYF. In nucleotides, the CDR3 is TGTGCCAGCAGCTCCAATTTGGGGAGGGGGTACGAGCAGTACTTC. The rearrangement joins TRBV7-2 to TRBJ2-7; tentative D call: TRBD2 (7 bases). V was clipped by 4 bases and J by 4 bases, with 17 bases between them. In germline, CDR1 is SGHTA, CDR2 FQGNSA. The CDR3 has 15 residues. Full variable domain (missing parts from reference TRBV7-2 and TRBJ2-7): GAGVSQSPSNKVTEKGKDVELRCDPISGHTALYWYRQSLGQGLEFLIYFQGNSAPDKSGLPSDRFSAERTGGSVSTLTIQRTQQEDSAVYLCASSSNLGRGYEQYFGPGTRLTVT.